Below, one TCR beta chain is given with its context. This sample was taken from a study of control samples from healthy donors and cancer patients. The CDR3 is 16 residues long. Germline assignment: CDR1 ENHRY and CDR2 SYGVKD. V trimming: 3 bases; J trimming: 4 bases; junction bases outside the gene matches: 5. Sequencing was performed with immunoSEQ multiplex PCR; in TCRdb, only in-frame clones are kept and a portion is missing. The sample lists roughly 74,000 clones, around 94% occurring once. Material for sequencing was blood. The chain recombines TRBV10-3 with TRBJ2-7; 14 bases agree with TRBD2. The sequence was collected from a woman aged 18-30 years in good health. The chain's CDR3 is CAISDPGLAGAYEQYF. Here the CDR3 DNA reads TGTGCCATCAGTGACCCGGGACTAGCGGGGGCATACGAGCAGTACTTC.